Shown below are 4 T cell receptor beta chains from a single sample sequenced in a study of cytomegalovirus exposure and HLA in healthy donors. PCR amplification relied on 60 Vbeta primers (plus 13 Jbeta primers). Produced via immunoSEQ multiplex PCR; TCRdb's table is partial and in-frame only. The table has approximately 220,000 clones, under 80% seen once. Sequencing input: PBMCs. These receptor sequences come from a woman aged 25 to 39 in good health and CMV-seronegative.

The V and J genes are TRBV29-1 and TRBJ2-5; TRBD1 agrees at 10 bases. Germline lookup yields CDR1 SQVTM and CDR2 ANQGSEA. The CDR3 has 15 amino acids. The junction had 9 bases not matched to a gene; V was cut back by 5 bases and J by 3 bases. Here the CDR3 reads CSVSRGTGAEETQYF. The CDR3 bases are TGCAGCGTTTCACGGGGGACAGGGGCCGAAGAGACCCAGTACTTC.

The DNA of the CDR3 is TGTGCCAGCAGCGCGGTAGGGACAGGGACTGAAGCTTTCTTT. It translates to CASSAVGTGTEAFF. The chain combines TRBV5-5 with TRBJ1-1; TRBD1 matches 9 bases. V shed 4 bases and J 5 bases; nucleotides not matched to a gene: 6. The CDR3 runs to 14 residues. Germline lookup yields CDR1 SGHKS and CDR2 YYEKEE (reference sequence). Complete variable domain (other parts from reference TRBV5-5 and TRBJ1-1): DAGVTQSPTHLIKTRGQQVTLRCSPISGHKSVSWYQQVLGQGPQFIFQYYEKEERGRGNFPDRFSARQFPNYSSELNVNALLLGDSALYLCASSAVGTGTEAFFGQGTRLTVV.

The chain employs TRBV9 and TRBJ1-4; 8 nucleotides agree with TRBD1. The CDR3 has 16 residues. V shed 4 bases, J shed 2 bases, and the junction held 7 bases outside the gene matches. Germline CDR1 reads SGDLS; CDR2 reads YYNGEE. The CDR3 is CASSRTGGGTNEKLFF. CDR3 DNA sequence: TGTGCCAGCAGCAGAACAGGGGGGGGGACTAATGAAAAACTGTTTTTT.

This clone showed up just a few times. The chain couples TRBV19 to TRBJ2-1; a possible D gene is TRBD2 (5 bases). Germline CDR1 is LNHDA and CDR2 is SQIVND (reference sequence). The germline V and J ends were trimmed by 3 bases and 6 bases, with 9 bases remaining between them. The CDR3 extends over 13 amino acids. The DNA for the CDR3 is TGTGCCAGTAGTATCGGGAACTTCAATGAGCAGTTCTTC. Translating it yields CASSIGNFNEQFF.